This T cell receptor (beta chain) emerged from a study of cytomegalovirus exposure and HLA in healthy donors. Both 60 Vbeta primers and 13 Jbeta primers went into the PCR. Generated by immunoSEQ multiplex PCR, the TCRdb table keeps only in-frame clones and is missing some. Of under 200,000 clones in the sample, 70% to 80% are singletons; the top ten hold 2% to 2.5%. Germline CDR1 reads SQVTM; CDR2 reads ANQGSEA. V was shortened by 4 bases and J by 4 bases, with 14 bases between the two germline ends. There are 13 residues in the CDR3. The material sequenced was PBMCs. The chain carries TRBV29-1 and TRBJ2-7; possible D gene TRBD2, 6 bases. The sequence was collected from a woman between 50 and 59 years old in good health and CMV-seronegative. The CDR3 here is CSVGRPGVYEQYF. CDR3 in DNA: TGCAGCGTTGGAAGGCCGGGGGTGTACGAGCAGTACTTC.